The 14 T cell receptor beta chains presented below share a single source sample, sequenced in a study of shared clonotypes between healthy human individuals. It was CD45RO-negative cells, positively selected for CCR7, that made up naive CD8 cells, with terminally differentiated effector memory CD45RA+ cells excluded. The protocol was immunoSEQ multiplex PCR, while the TCRdb copy is restricted to in-frame clones and leaves out a portion. The top ten clones hold 0.9% to 1.4% of a sample with millions of clones, 85% to 95% of them seen once. Sequenced sample: naive CD8+ T cells sorted from blood. The receptors shown here come from a man aged 18 to 30 in good health.

The chain is built from TRBV28 and TRBJ1-5; D may be TRBD1 (5 bases). This CDR3 has 11 amino acids. CDR1 is MDHEN, CDR2 SYDVKM, per germline. V lost 11 bases and J lost 12, with 17 bases in between. The DNA for the CDR3 is TGTGCCTGCGGGGGGGGATCGTACCAGCATTTT. Its translation: CACGGGSYQHF.

This chain joins TRBV6-5 and TRBJ2-1, with D possibly TRBD1 on 6 matching bases. CDR3 length: 13 residues. Germline V gene lookup returns CDR1 MNHEY and CDR2 SVGAGI. V lost 4 bases to trimming and J lost 3 bases, with 7 bases between them. The CDR3 loop is CASSLGHYNEQFF. DNA for the CDR3: TGTGCCAGCAGTTTGGGACACTACAATGAGCAGTTCTTC.

The gene calls are TRBV11-2 and TRBJ2-5; TRBD1 might be the D (5 bases). This CDR3 comprises 15 residues. Germline V gives CDR1 SGHAT, CDR2 FQNNGV. V lost 5 bases and J lost 7, with 20 bases in between. The CDR3: CASSAGWGEVGTQYF. DNA for the CDR3: TGTGCCAGCAGCGCTGGCTGGGGCGAGGTCGGGACCCAGTACTTC.

The chain uses TRBV19 and TRBJ1-1, with D tentatively TRBD1 (6 bases). The CDR3 sequence is 13 residues long. Looked up from germline, CDR1 is LNHDA and CDR2 is SQIVND (reference sequence). Trimming removed 7 bases at V and 0 bases at J, with 9 bases between. In nucleotides, the CDR3 is TGTGCCAGTATTCACAGGGTGAACACTGAAGCTTTCTTT. It codes for CASIHRVNTEAFF.

The chain joins TRBV29-1 to TRBJ2-1; TRBD1 might be the D (6 bases). Trimming shortened V by 8 bases and J by 0 bases, and 14 bases separated the two germline ends. Germline loops: CDR1 SQVTM, CDR2 ANQGSEA. The CDR3 loop spans 14 amino acids. The CDR3 region has the DNA TGCAGCTCCCCAGGGACACACTCCTACAATGAGCAGTTCTTC. Translating it yields CSSPGTHSYNEQFF.

The V call is TRBV5-6, the J call TRBJ2-1; D is unresolved. Trimming took off 1 base at V and 7 bases at J, with 6 bases between the two ends. There are 12 residues in the CDR3. The V gene's germline CDR1 is SGHDT and CDR2 YYEEEE. The CDR3 loop is CASSLNNNEQFF. CDR3 sequence (DNA): TGTGCCAGCAGCTTGAACAATAATGAGCAGTTCTTC.

This clone has a single count. The V call is TRBV6-6, the J call TRBJ2-5, with no clear D. With 6 bases removed from V and 5 bases from J, the gap between germline ends came to 16 bases. Germline V gene sequence: CDR1 MNHNY, CDR2 SVGAGI (reference sequence). CDR3 length: 14 amino acids. CDR3 sequence (DNA): TGTGCCAGCAGCCCCCGGTTGGATTTGGAGACCCAGTACTTC. Translation: CASSPRLDLETQYF.

Note on this clone: Other nucleotide sequences in the sample specify the same CDR3. V is TRBV9 and J is TRBJ2-1; no reliable D call. The CDR3 loop spans 12 amino acids. The ends were cut back, 4 bases at V and 4 bases at J, with 6 bases in the middle. Germline loops: CDR1 SGDLS, CDR2 YYNGEE. The CDR3: CASSPGYNEQFF. DNA of the CDR3: TGTGCCAGCAGCCCCGGGTACAATGAGCAGTTCTTC.

The J gene is TRBJ2-1, the V gene TRBV10-1; D may be TRBD1 or TRBD2 (5 bases each). Per germline, CDR1 WNHNN and CDR2 SYGVQD (reference sequence). V was cut by 0 bases and J by 15 bases, with 15 bases left in between. The CDR3 has 13 amino acids. The CDR3 coding sequence is TGCGCCAGCAGTGAGTCGCTGGGGGTGCCCCTGTTCTTC. Translated, it gives CASSESLGVPLFF.

As regards this clone: Within the sample, other DNA sequences also encode this same CDR3. This chain uses TRBV6-5 with TRBJ1-4, with unresolved D. V lost 0 bases to trimming and J lost 3 bases, with 5 bases between them. Looked up from germline, CDR1 is MNHEY and CDR2 is SVGAGI. The CDR3 sequence is 14 residues long. The CDR3 DNA reads TGTGCCAGCAGTTACTCCGGGCCTAATGAAAAACTGTTTTTT. Protein sequence: CASSYSGPNEKLFF.

The V and J genes are TRBV7-9 and TRBJ2-7; the D gene could be TRBD1 or TRBD2 (7 bases each). CDR1 is SEHNR and CDR2 is FQNEAQ in the germline V gene (reference sequence). This CDR3 contains 17 residues. Trimming stripped 5 bases from V and 2 bases from J, with 22 bases between. CDR3 sequence (DNA): TGTGCCAGCAGCGAAGGGGGAGGGGACAGCCCAACCTACGAGCAGTACTTC. Translating gives CASSEGGGDSPTYEQYF.

Notes on this clone: The sample contains more than one DNA sequence encoding this CDR3. The chain recombines TRBV5-6 with TRBJ2-7; D is unclear. This CDR3 has 11 residues. V shed 0 bases and J shed 7 bases, with 5 bases lying between them. Germline V gives CDR1 SGHDT, CDR2 YYEEEE. Written as DNA, the CDR3 is TGTGCCAGCAGCTTGGGGGGTGAGCAGTACTTC. Its translation is CASSLGGEQYF.

The V and J genes are TRBV5-1 and TRBJ2-1; TRBD2 aligns across 13 bases. The CDR3 is made up of 18 amino acids. After removal of 1 base from V and 2 bases from J, the junction contained 6 bases not matched to a gene. Germline values: CDR1 SGHRS, CDR2 YFSETQ. The CDR3 region is CASSLRRLAGGTYNEQFF. The CDR3 DNA reads TGCGCCAGCAGCTTGAGGAGACTAGCGGGAGGAACCTACAATGAGCAGTTCTTC.

The chain has TRBV5-5 and TRBJ2-6; D gene unclear. Trimming took 2 bases from V and 0 from J, leaving 9 bases between them. The germline V gene encodes CDR1 SGHKS and CDR2 YYEKEE (reference sequence). This CDR3 is built from 16 residues. The CDR3 loop is CASSFPDGSGANVLTF. The CDR3 DNA reads as TGTGCCAGCAGCTTCCCAGACGGCTCTGGGGCCAACGTCCTGACTTTC.